This T cell receptor (beta chain) was documented in a study of blood T cell repertoires in COVID-19. Assay used: immunoSEQ multiplex PCR; TCRdb lists only in-frame clones, some missing. This table has 300,000 to 400,000 clones, around 90% appearing once. The V gene end was trimmed by 3 bases and the J gene end by 4 bases; junction bases not matched to a gene: 12. The CDR3 covers 17 residues. Per germline, CDR1 KGHSH and CDR2 LQKENI. This sequence originates from a human donor in a cohort sampled during active COVID-19. V and J are TRBV18 and TRBJ2-7; TRBD1 agrees at 10 bases. Sequencing used peripheral blood. CDR3 nucleotides: TGTGCCAGCTCACCGACGCCCCCCGGGACAGGGGAGTACGAGCAGTACTTC. It encodes CASSPTPPGTGEYEQYF.